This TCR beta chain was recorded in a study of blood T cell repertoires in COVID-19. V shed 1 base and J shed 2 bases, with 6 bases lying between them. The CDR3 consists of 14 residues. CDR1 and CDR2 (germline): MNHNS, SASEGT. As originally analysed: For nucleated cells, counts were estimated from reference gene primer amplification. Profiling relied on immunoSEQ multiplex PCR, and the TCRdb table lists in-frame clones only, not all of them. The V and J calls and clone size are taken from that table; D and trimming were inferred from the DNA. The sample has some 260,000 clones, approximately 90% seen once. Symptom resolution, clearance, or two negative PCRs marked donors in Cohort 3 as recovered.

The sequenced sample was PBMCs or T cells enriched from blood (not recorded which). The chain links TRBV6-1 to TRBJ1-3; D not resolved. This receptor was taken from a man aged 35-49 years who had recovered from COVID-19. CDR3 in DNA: TGTGCCAGCAGTGAAGGAGGGACTGGAAACACCATATATTTT. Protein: CASSEGGTGNTIYF.